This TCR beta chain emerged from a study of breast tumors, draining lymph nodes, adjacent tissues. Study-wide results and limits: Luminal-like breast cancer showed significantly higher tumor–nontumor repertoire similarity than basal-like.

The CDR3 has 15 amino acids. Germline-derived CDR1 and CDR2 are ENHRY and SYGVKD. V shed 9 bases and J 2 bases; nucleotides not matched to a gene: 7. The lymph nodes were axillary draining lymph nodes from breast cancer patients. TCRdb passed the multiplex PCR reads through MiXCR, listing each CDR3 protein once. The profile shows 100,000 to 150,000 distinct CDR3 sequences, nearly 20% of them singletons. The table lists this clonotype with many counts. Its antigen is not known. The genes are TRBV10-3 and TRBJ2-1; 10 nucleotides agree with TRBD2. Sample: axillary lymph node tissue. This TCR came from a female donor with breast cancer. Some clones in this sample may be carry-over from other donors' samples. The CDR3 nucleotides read TGTGCCATGGGGGAAAGCGGGGGGGCCTACAATGAGCAGTTCTTC. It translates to CAMGESGGAYNEQFF.